This T cell receptor (beta chain) was recovered during a study of cytomegalovirus exposure and HLA in healthy donors. Study as a whole: The approximately 110 validation repertoires were reported in a later analysis to have been generated on the same platform as the roughly 700 first-cohort repertoires.

TCRdb's copy holds only in-frame clones and misses some; the assay was immunoSEQ multiplex PCR. The sample has 100,000 or so clones, about 88% seen once. As for this clone: Antigen specificity is unknown.

Notes on the study in general: Some TCR beta chains (roughly 160 of them) were listed as cytomegalovirus-associated.

V trimming: 3 bases; J trimming: 5 bases; junction bases outside the gene matches: 5. The CDR3 is 15 amino acids. Germline V gives CDR1 MGHRA, CDR2 YSYEKL. The V and J genes are TRBV4-1 and TRBJ1-5, with 9 bases matching TRBD1. The source of this sequence is a woman aged 18-29 years in good health and CMV-seropositive. The sample taken for sequencing was PBMCs. The CDR3: CASSQPGQGYQPQHF. DNA of the CDR3: TGCGCCAGCAGCCAGCCGGGACAGGGCTATCAGCCCCAGCATTTT.